These 14 T cell receptor beta chains came from one sample sequenced in a study of siplizumab effects on memory and regulatory T cells (dated 2019 in TCRdb). Library prep was done by the immunoSEQ multiplex PCR assay. TCRdb's version of the immuneACCESS table is confined to in-frame rearrangements and falls short of the full clone set. An unresolved V gene accounts for under half of the shortfall where checked; the remainder is of unknown origin. The sample contains about 110,000 clones, roughly 90% of them found a single time. Together, the top ten hold approximately 1.2% of the sample. Specimen: CD4+ T cells sorted from blood. These receptors all come from a human donor in good health.

This chain uses TRBV27 with TRBJ1-1; D is unclear. CDR1 is MNHEY and CDR2 is SMNVEV in the germline V gene (reference sequence). Trimming took off 5 bases at V and 0 bases at J, with 13 bases between the two ends. The CDR3 is made up of 15 amino acids. CDR3 residues: CASSGRNPMNTEAFF. CDR3 in DNA: TGTGCCAGCAGTGGGAGGAACCCAATGAACACTGAAGCTTTCTTT.

This chain uses TRBV7-2 with TRBJ2-1; TRBD1 matches at 9 bases. The CDR3 runs 14 residues. Looked up from germline, CDR1 is SGHTA and CDR2 is FQGNSA. V gave up 2 bases and J gave up 10 bases; unmatched junction bases: 6. CDR3 bases: TGTGCCAGCAGCTTATCGGGACAGGGACGCGAGCAGTTCTTC. Translating it yields CASSLSGQGREQFF.

This chain uses TRBV6-5 with TRBJ2-7; D gene ambiguous. Trimming left V 2 bases short and J 6 bases short, with 8 bases between. This CDR3 is built from 12 residues. Germline CDR1 and CDR2: MNHEY and SVGAGI. The CDR3 nucleotides read TGTGCCAGCAGTTACATCGTCTCCGAGCAGTACTTC. It yields the protein CASSYIVSEQYF.

The CDR3 is CASSSEGRVNTEAFF. The DNA for the CDR3 is TGCGCCAGCAGCTCCGAGGGCAGAGTGAACACTGAAGCTTTCTTT. This sequence joins TRBV5-1 and TRBJ1-1; D uncertain. The V gene lost 3 bases and the J gene lost 0 bases, with 12 bases spanning the gap. The CDR3 runs 15 residues. Germline CDR1 is SGHRS and CDR2 is YFSETQ.

The chain has TRBV18 and TRBJ2-4; D may be TRBD1 (6 bases). Trimming removed 4 bases from V and 0 bases from J, with 7 bases in between. This CDR3 is built from 14 residues. Germline assignment: CDR1 KGHSH and CDR2 LQKENI. In DNA, the CDR3 is TGTGCCAGCTCACAGGGGGTAGCCAAAAACATTCAGTACTTC. Amino acids: CASSQGVAKNIQYF.

The chain combines TRBV2 with TRBJ2-6; TRBD2 is a possible D gene (6 bases). Germline V CDR1 and CDR2: SNHLY, FYNNEI. V was trimmed by 7 bases and J by 9 bases, leaving 10 bases between them. This CDR3 is built from 12 residues. This CDR3 is CASNGGGNVLTF. DNA for the CDR3: TGTGCCAGCAATGGGGGAGGCAACGTCCTGACTTTC. Full variable domain (missing parts from reference TRBV2 and TRBJ2-6): EPEVTQTPSHQVTQMGQEVILRCVPISNHLYFYWYRQILGQKVEFLVSFYNNEISEKSEIFDDQFSVERPDGSNFTLKIRSTKLEDSAMYFCASNGGGNVLTFGAGSRLTVL.

The chain uses TRBV10-3 and TRBJ2-7, with D perhaps matching TRBD1 or TRBD2 (6 bases each). Germline values: CDR1 ENHRY, CDR2 SYGVKD. The germline V and J ends were trimmed by 0 bases and 9 bases, with 18 bases remaining between them. CDR3 length: 15 residues. DNA of the CDR3: TGTGCCATCAGTGAGTCTGGGAGTAAAGGGGGGAGGCAGTACTTC. Amino acid sequence: CAISESGSKGGRQYF.

Concerning this clone: The sample carries other DNA sequences with the same CDR3. The CDR3 DNA sequence: TGTGCCAGCAGGTGGGGCCCAGGAGAGACCCAGTACTTC. It is translated as CASRWGPGETQYF. The rearrangement joins TRBV25-1 to TRBJ2-5, with D tentatively TRBD1 (5 bases). V was clipped by 6 bases and J by 4 bases, with 12 bases between them. CDR3 length equals 13 residues. The germline gives CDR1 MGHDK, CDR2 SYGVNS. The complete variable domain, with remaining parts taken from reference TRBV25-1 and TRBJ2-5, reads EADIYQTPRYLVIGTGKKITLECSQTMGHDKMYWYQQDPGMELHLIHYSYGVNSTEKGDLSSESTVSRIRTEHFPLTLESARPSHTSQYLCASRWGPGETQYFGPGTRLLVL.

The chain is built from TRBV11-2 and TRBJ2-3; 7 bases map to TRBD2. CDR1 is SGHAT, CDR2 FQNNGV, per germline. The CDR3 spans 18 residues. V lost 3 bases to trimming and J lost 7 bases; unmatched junction nucleotides: 19. The CDR3 DNA is TGTGCCAGCAGCTTCGGCGGTTGGGGCGAACCGGGGGGTTATACGCAGTATTTT. Amino acid sequence: CASSFGGWGEPGGYTQYF.

The V and J genes are TRBV19 and TRBJ2-1, with D possibly being TRBD1 (5 bases). V was trimmed by 7 bases and J by 2 bases, leaving 21 bases between them. This CDR3 contains 17 residues. The germline gives CDR1 LNHDA, CDR2 SQIVND (reference sequence). Here the CDR3 reads CASMGKWQGITYNEQFF. The CDR3 coding sequence is TGTGCCAGTATGGGGAAGTGGCAGGGAATTACCTACAATGAGCAGTTCTTC.

The CDR3: CASSPFAVARGLIQPQHF. CDR3 coding DNA: TGTGCCAGCAGCCCCTTTGCAGTCGCCAGGGGATTGATTCAGCCCCAGCATTTT. The chain joins TRBV28 to TRBJ1-5; possibly TRBD1 for D (6 bases). V lost 6 bases to trimming and J lost 6 bases, with 27 bases between them. The CDR3 extends over 18 amino acids. Germline CDR1 is MDHEN and CDR2 is SYDVKM. The whole variable domain, remainder taken from reference TRBV28 and TRBJ1-5, is DVKVTQSSRYLVKRTGEKVFLECVQDMDHENMFWYRQDPGLGLRLIYFSYDVKMKEKGDIPEGYSVSREKKERFSLILESASTNQTSMYLCASSPFAVARGLIQPQHFGDGTRLSIL.

This chain's CDR3 is CASSLGDRANTEAFF. CDR3 DNA sequence: TGTGCCAGCAGCTTAGGGGACAGGGCTAACACTGAAGCTTTCTTT. The chain employs TRBV7-9 and TRBJ1-1; 9 positions match TRBD1. The CDR3 length is 15 residues. V trimming: 1 base; J trimming: 2 bases; junction bases outside the gene matches: 2. Germline CDR1 reads SEHNR; CDR2 reads FQNEAQ (reference sequence).

J is TRBJ2-7 and V is TRBV18; the D gene is possibly TRBD1 (6 bases). The CDR3 totals 14 residues. CDR1 and CDR2 (germline): KGHSH, LQKENI. With 6 bases removed from V and 0 bases from J, the gap between germline ends came to 12 bases. The CDR3: CASSPGHNSYEQYF. The CDR3 DNA reads as TGTGCCAGCTCCCCGGGACACAACTCCTACGAGCAGTACTTC.

The V gene is TRBV7-9, the J gene TRBJ2-3, with D possibly TRBD1 on 6 matching bases. Per the germline V gene, CDR1 is SEHNR and CDR2 is FQNEAQ (reference sequence). The CDR3 totals 14 residues. The germline V and J ends were trimmed by 2 bases and 4 bases, with 10 bases remaining between them. The CDR3: CASSLRGIADTQYF. DNA of the CDR3: TGTGCCAGCAGCTTAAGGGGGATAGCAGATACGCAGTATTTT.